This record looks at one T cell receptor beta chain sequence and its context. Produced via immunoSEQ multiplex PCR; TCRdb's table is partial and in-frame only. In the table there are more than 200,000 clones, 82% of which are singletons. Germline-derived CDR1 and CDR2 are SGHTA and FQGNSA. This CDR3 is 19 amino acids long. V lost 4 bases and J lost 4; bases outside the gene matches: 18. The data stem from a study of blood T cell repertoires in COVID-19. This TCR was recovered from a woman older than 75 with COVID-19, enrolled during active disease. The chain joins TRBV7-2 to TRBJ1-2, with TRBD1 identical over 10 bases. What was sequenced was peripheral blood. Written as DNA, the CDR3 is TGTGCCAGCAGCTCGCAAATTACCGGGACAGGGGCGGTGGCCTATGGCTACACCTTC. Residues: CASSSQITGTGAVAYGYTF. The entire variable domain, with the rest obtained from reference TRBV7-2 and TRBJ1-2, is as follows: GAGVSQSPSNKVTEKGKDVELRCDPISGHTALYWYRQSLGQGLEFLIYFQGNSAPDKSGLPSDRFSAERTGGSVSTLTIQRTQQEDSAVYLCASSSQITGTGAVAYGYTFGSGTRLTVV.